This T cell receptor (beta chain) was retrieved from a study of blood T cell repertoires in COVID-19 (dated by TCRdb to the early 2020s). Context from the whole study: Samples covering the acute and convalescent phases of COVID-19 were provided by collaborators in the United States, Italy and Spain. The prospective study material was composed of cDNA or gDNA derived from T cells, B-cell-depleted T cells, or PBMCs. HLA class I and class II types, where available, came from metadata supplied by the sample provider rather than from assay-based typing. Subjects who had been exposed to COVID-19, were actively infected with it, or had recovered from it provided the deeply sampled blood TCRbeta repertoires that made up the dataset. Sample metadata almost always included a de-identified subject ID, COVID-19 status, age in years and sex. A freely available public database, intended as a resource for researchers studying the immune response to SARS-CoV-2, is where the repertoires were released. Samples came from the ongoing ImmuneRACE study (first 160 participants) plus 1,254 subjects from 6 global collaborators. What the work shows at the level of the full study, not this receptor alone: The amount of clinical and demographic metadata varied by source and participant and was provided uncurated.

TCRbeta CDR3 regions were amplified from genomic DNA by means of the immunoSEQ Assay, a bias-controlled multiplex PCR. Concerning the study's data processing: The number of nucleated cells in each sample was estimated from the amplification of reference gene primers within the assay. To quantify the absolute abundance of each unique TCRbeta CDR3 rearrangement, sequence reads were collapsed and filtered. For each sample, productive Simpson clonality was calculated as the square root of Simpson's diversity index across productive rearrangements. TCRdb obtained this table from immuneACCESS and retained in-frame rearrangements with V and J assigned. These tables miss some clones; where compared with another copy, unresolved V genes account for less than half of the shortfall, and the remainder is unexplained. That table supplies the V and J calls and clone size; D and trimming were determined from the DNA. The sample yields roughly 320,000 clones; just under 90% were counted once. The leading ten clones occupy approximately 1.8% of the sample.

On this clone itself: The clone's antigen remains unknown. Base qualities are missing; no much larger clone stands one base away.

One collaborating source in Seattle enrolled patients during active infection and followed them longitudinally through the course of disease. Each collaborating institution followed its own protocols to collect whole blood in K2EDTA tubes. Collaborator samples were shipped for TCRbeta analysis as frozen whole blood, isolated PBMCs, or DNA extracted from either sample type. The CDR3 measures 13 amino acids from cysteine to phenylalanine. The only DNA kept is the CDR3, 39 bases in frame from the first base. V has 7 bases trimmed and J has 5 bases trimmed; junction bases matching no gene number 7. Reading the germline V gene (reference sequence) gives CDR1 MNHNY and CDR2 SVGAGI.

The chain uses TRBV6-6 and TRBJ2-5, with 7 bases aligning to TRBD2. Sequencing input: peripheral blood. This clonotype was sampled from a woman aged 25 to 39 with COVID-19, enrolled during active disease. The CDR3 protein: CASTSWGGETQYF. Read as DNA, the sequence is TGTGCCAGCACTTCCTGGGGAGGGGAGACCCAGTACTTC.